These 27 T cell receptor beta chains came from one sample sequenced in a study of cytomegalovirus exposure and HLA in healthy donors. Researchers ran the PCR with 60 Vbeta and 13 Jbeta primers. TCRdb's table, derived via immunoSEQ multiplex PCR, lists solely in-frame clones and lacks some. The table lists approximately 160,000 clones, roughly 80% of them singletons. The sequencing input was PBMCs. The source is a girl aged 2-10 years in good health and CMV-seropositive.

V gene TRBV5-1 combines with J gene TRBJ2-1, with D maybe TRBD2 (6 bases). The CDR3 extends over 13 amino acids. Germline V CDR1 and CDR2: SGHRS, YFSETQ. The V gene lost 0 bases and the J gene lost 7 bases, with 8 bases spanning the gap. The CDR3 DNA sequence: TGCGCCAGCAGCTTGGCGGAGGGGAATGAGCAGTTCTTC. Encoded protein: CASSLAEGNEQFF.

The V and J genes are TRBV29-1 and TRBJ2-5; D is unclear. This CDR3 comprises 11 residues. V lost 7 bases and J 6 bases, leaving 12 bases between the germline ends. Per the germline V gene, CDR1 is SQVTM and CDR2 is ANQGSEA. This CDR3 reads CSAALGQTQYF. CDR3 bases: TGCAGCGCTGCCCTTGGGCAGACCCAGTACTTC.

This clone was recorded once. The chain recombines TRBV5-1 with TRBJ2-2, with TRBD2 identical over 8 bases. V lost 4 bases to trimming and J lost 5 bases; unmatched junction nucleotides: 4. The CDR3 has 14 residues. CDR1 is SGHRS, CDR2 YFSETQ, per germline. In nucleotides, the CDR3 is TGCGCCAGCAGCCTGACTAGCGTAACCGGGGAGCTGTTTTTT. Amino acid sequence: CASSLTSVTGELFF. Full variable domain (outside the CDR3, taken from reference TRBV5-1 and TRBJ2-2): KAGVTQTPRYLIKTRGQQVTLSCSPISGHRSVSWYQQTPGQGLQFLFEYFSETQRNKGNFPGRFSGRQFSNSRSEMNVSTLELGDSALYLCASSLTSVTGELFFGEGSRLTVL.

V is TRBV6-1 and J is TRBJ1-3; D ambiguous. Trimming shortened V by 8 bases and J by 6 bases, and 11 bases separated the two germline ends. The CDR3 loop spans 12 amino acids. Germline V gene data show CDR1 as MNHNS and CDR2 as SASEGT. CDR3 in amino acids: CASSRNANTIYF. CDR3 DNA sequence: TGTGCCAGCTCTAGGAACGCAAACACCATATATTTT.

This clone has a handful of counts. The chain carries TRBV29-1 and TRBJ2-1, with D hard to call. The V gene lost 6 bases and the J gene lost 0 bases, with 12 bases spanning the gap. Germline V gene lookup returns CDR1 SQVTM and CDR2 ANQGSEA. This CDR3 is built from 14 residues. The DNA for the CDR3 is TGCAGCGTCCTGCGTGAACCCTCCTACAATGAGCAGTTCTTC. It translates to CSVLREPSYNEQFF.

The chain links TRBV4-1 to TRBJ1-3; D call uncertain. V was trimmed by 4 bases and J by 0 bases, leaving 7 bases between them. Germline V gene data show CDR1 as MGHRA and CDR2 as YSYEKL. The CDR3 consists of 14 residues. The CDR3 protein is CASSPPRSGNTIYF. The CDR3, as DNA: TGCGCCAGCAGCCCTCCCCGCTCTGGAAACACCATATATTTT.

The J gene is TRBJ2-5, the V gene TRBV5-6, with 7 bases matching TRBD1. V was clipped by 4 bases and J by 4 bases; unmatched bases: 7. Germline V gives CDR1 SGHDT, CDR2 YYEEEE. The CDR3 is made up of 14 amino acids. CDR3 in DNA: TGTGCCAGCAGCGCCCGACAGGGATTAGAGACCCAGTACTTC. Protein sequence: CASSARQGLETQYF.

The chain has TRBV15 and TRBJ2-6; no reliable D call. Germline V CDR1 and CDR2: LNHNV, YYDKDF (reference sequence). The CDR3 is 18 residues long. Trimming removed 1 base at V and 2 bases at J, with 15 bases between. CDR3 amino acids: CATSRAIGFETGANVLTF. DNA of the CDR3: TGTGCCACCAGCAGAGCCATCGGGTTCGAGACTGGGGCCAACGTCCTGACTTTC.

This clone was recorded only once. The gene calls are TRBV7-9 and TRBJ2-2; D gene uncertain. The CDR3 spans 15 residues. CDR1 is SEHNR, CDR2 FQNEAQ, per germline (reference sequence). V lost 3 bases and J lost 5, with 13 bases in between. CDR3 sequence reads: CASSFPGRITGELFF. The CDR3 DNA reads TGTGCCAGCAGCTTCCCAGGCAGAATTACCGGGGAGCTGTTTTTT.

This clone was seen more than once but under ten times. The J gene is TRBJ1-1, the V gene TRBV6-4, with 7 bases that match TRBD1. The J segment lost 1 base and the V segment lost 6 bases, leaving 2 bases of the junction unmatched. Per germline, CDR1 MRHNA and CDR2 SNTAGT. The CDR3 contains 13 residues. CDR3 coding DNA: TGTGCCAGCAGCCGGACAGGGAACACTGAAGCTTTCTTT. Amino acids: CASSRTGNTEAFF.

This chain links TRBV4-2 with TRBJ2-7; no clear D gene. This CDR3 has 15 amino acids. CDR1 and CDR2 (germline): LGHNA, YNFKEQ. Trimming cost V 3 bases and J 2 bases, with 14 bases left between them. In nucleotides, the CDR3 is TGTGCCAGCAGCCAGCGGCCTGAGGAGCCCTACGAGCAGTACTTC. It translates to CASSQRPEEPYEQYF.

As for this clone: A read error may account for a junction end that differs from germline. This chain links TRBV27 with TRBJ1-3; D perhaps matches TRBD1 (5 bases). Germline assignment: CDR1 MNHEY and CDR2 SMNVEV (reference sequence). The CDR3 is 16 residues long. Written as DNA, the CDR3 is TGTGCCAGCAGTTTGGTACCGGGGGTCTCTGGAAACACTATATATTTT. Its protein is CASSLVPGVSGNTIYF.

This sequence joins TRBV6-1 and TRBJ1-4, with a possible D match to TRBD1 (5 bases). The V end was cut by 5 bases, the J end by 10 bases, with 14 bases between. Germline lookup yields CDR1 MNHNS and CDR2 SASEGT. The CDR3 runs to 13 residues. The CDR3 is CASSRARGGKLFF. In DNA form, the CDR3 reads TGTGCCAGCAGTCGCGCCCGGGGGGGAAAACTGTTTTTT.

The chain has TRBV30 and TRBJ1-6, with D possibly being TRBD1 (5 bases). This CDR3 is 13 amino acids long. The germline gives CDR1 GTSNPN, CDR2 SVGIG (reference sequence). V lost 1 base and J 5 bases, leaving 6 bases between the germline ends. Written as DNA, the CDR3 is TGTGCCTGGAGTGCAGGGAATAATTCACCCCTCCACTTT. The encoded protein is CAWSAGNNSPLHF.

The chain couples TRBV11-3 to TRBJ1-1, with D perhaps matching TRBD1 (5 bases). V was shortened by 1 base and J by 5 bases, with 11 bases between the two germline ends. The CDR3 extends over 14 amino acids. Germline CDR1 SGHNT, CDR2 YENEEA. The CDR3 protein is CASSLGQGNTEAFF. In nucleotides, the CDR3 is TGTGCCAGCAGCTTAGGGCAGGGCAATACTGAAGCTTTCTTT.

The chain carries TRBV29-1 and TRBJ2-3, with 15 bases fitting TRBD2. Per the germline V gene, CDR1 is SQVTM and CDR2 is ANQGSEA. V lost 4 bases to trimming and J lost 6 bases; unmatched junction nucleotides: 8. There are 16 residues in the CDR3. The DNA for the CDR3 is TGCAGCGTTGGGTGGACTAGCGGGAGGGCTCGGGATACGCAGTATTTT. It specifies CSVGWTSGRARDTQYF.

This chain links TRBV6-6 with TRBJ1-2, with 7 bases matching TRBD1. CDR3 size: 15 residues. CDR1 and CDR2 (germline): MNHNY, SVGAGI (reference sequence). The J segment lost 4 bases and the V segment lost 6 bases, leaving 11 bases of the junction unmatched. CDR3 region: CASSHAGGRGYGYTF. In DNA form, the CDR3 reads TGTGCCAGCAGCCACGCAGGGGGGCGGGGCTATGGCTACACCTTC.

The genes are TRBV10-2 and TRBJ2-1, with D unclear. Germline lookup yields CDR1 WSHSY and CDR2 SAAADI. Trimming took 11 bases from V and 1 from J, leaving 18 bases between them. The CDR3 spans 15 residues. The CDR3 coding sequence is TGCGCCTCGCCCCCCAGTGCCCAATCCTACAATGAGCAGTTCTTC. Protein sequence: CASPPSAQSYNEQFF.

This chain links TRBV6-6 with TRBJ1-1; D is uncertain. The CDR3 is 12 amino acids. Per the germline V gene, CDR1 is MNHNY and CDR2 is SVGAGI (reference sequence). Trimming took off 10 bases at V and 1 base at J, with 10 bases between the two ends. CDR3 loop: CATGIQNTEAFF. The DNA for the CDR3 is TGTGCCACCGGGATACAGAACACTGAAGCTTTCTTT.

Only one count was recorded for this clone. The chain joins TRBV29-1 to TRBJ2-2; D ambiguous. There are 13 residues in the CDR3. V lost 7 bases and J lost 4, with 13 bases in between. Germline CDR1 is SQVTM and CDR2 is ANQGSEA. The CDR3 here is CSAGGSGTGELFF. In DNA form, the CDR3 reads TGCAGCGCTGGCGGTTCCGGCACCGGGGAGCTGTTTTTT.

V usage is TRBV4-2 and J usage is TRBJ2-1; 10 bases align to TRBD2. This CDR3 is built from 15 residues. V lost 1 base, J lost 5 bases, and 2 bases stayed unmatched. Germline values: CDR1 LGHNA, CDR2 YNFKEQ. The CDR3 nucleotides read TGTGCCAGCAGCCAAGGGACTAGCGGAAACAATGAGCAGTTCTTC. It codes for CASSQGTSGNNEQFF.

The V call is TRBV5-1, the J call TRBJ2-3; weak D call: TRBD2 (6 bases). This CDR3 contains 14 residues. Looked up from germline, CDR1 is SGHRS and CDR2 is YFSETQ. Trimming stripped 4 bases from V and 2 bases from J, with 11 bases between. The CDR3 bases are TGCGCCAGCAGCCGTAGCGGCATCACAGATACGCAGTATTTT. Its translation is CASSRSGITDTQYF.

The chain's CDR3 is CASSPSPQIQYF. DNA of the CDR3: TGTGCCAGCAGTCCGTCTCCACAGATTCAGTACTTC. The rearrangement links TRBV27 to TRBJ2-4; D gene unclear. This CDR3 is built from 12 residues. Germline V gives CDR1 MNHEY, CDR2 SMNVEV (reference sequence). V shed 5 bases and J shed 10 bases, with 12 bases lying between them.

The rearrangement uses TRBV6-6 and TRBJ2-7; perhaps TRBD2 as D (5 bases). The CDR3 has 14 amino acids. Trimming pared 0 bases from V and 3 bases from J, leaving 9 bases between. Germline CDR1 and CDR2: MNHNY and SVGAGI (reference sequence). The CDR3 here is CASSYSRRSYEQYF. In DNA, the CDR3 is TGTGCCAGCAGTTACTCGAGGAGGAGCTACGAGCAGTACTTC.

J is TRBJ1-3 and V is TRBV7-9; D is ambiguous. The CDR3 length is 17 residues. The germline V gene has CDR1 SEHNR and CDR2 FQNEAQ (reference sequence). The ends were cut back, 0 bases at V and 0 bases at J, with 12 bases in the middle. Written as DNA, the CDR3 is TGTGCCAGCAGCTTAGCACGAGGCGGCCACTCTGGAAACACCATATATTTT. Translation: CASSLARGGHSGNTIYF.

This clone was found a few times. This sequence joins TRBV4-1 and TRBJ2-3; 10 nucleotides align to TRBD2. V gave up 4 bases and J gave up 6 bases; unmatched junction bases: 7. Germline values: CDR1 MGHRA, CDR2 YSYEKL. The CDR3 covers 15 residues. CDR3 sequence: CASSPSSGRPDTQYF. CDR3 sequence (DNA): TGCGCCAGCAGCCCTTCTAGCGGGAGACCCGATACGCAGTATTTT.

As DNA, the CDR3 is TGCGCCAGCAGCCGACAGGGAGAAGCTTTCTTT. Its translation is CASSRQGEAFF. This sequence joins TRBV5-1 and TRBJ1-1; 7 bases fit TRBD1. CDR1 is SGHRS and CDR2 is YFSETQ in the germline V gene. The CDR3 extends over 11 amino acids. Germline trimming cut 4 bases from V and 8 bases from J; bases unmatched to any gene: 2.